The 20 T cell receptor delta chains below were found in one sample sequenced in a study of Vδ1+ human thymocytes (dated by TCRdb to 2017 to 2018). General findings and caveats noted by the study authors: Unlike the oligoclonal repertoires in peripheral blood, the thymic TRG and TRD repertoires appeared highly polyclonal, with Gaussian CDR3 length distributions.

For these receptors, no antigen is known. The sequencer was an Illumina MiSeq. RNA extraction was performed with the RNeasy mini kit, and reverse transcription was done with Superscript III. Multiplex PCR was used to generate CDR3 amplicons, with pooled V-gene forward primers and a constant-region reverse primer carrying Illumina adaptor overhangs. TCRdb reanalyzed the public reads with the CATT caller, and identical DNA sequences were merged afterwards. The sample table lists more than 50,000 delta-chain clones, more than 15% of them with a count of one. The ten largest clonotypes hold under 0.6% of the sample. Source material: Vdelta1+ gamma-delta thymocytes from the thymus. This sample's cell subset or site label indicates: FACS-sorted CD3+ TCRalphabeta- TCRVdelta1+ TCRVdelta2- thymocytes. The source of these receptors is a boy less than two years old who had congenital heart surgery.

This rearrangement joins TRDV1 to TRDJ1, with a tentative D call TRDD3 (6 bases). Trimming removed 1 base at V and 0 bases at J, with 15 bases between. Germline V lookup: CDR1 TSWWSYY, CDR2 QGS. The CDR3 is made up of 17 amino acids. CDR3: CALGEPTRGGYTDKLIF. Here the CDR3 DNA reads TGTGCTCTTGGGGAACCTACCCGTGGGGGTTACACCGATAAACTCATCTTT.

This clone was detected a few times. The chain recombines TRDV1 with TRDJ1; no definite D call. CDR3 length equals 18 residues. V dropped 1 base and J dropped 0 bases, with 18 bases sitting between them. CDR1 is TSWWSYY, CDR2 QGS, per germline. The CDR3 DNA is TGTGCTCTTGGGGAACGTCACCCCACAGAGTGGTACACCGATAAACTCATCTTT. Its translation: CALGERHPTEWYTDKLIF.

The rearrangement uses TRDV1 and TRDJ1; 13 bases match TRDD3. The CDR3 covers 23 residues. The J segment lost 5 bases and the V segment lost 1 base, leaving 25 bases of the junction unmatched. Germline values: CDR1 TSWWSYY, CDR2 QGS. The CDR3 bases are TGTGCTCTTGGGGAACCCCCGATACAGGGGTACAAGTACTGGGGGATACGCCGAGATAAACTCATCTTT. Protein: CALGEPPIQGYKYWGIRRDKLIF.

The chain combines TRDV1 with TRDJ1; D is perhaps TRDD2 (6 bases). This CDR3 contains 21 residues. The V gene's germline CDR1 is TSWWSYY and CDR2 QGS. Trimming stripped 0 bases from V and 0 bases from J, with 26 bases between. In DNA, the CDR3 is TGTGCTCTTGGGGAACTTCCCCTCCTACGACTTGGAGGGGGCTACACCGATAAACTCATCTTT. It yields the protein CALGELPLLRLGGGYTDKLIF.

In its sample, this clone ranks as medium-sized. The junction shows a germline mismatch at one end, possibly a read error. The rearrangement links TRDV2 to TRDJ1, with TRDD3 identical over 10 bases. This CDR3 comprises 14 residues. Germline V gene data show CDR1 as GEAIGNYY and CDR2 as EKD. CDR3 region: CACDLWGILDELIF. CDR3 nucleotide sequence: TGTGCCTGTGACTTGTGGGGGATACTCGATGAACTCATCTTT.

The chain joins TRDV1 to TRDJ1; 8 bases line up with TRDD3. Germline V gene lookup returns CDR1 TSWWSYY and CDR2 QGS. CDR3 size: 21 residues. The V gene end was trimmed by 4 bases and the J gene end by 1 base; junction bases not matched to a gene: 23. CDR3: CALGAKGRAPYWGPITDKLIF. Here the CDR3 DNA reads TGTGCTCTTGGGGCAAAGGGGCGTGCGCCGTACTGGGGGCCCATCACCGATAAACTCATCTTT.

This clone was counted a few times. The chain has TRDV1 and TRDJ1; D possibly corresponds to TRDD3 (6 bases). The length of the CDR3 is 19 residues. Germline-derived CDR1 and CDR2 are TSWWSYY and QGS. The V gene lost 1 base and the J gene lost 0 bases, with 21 bases spanning the gap. DNA of the CDR3: TGTGCTCTTGGGGAACCCTTTAACGTAGGGGGAACGTACACCGATAAACTCATCTTT. Translating it yields CALGEPFNVGGTYTDKLIF.

Concerning this clone: At one end, the junction sequence differs from germline, possibly due to a read error. The chain employs TRDV1 and TRDJ1; 13 nucleotides agree with TRDD3. The CDR3 runs 16 residues. Germline V gives CDR1 TSWWSYY, CDR2 QGS. The chain's CDR3 is CSGESPTGGYGDKLIF. For the CDR3, the DNA is TGCTCTGGGGAAAGTCCTACTGGGGGATACGGAGATAAACTCATCTTT.

The rearrangement uses TRDV1 and TRDJ1; 9 bases line up with TRDD3. Trimming cost V 4 bases and J 0 bases; bases outside gene matches: 27. The V gene's germline CDR1 is TSWWSYY and CDR2 QGS. The length of the CDR3 is 23 residues. The chain's CDR3 is CALGVPQPSSLGEKRAYTDKLIF. The CDR3 nucleotides read TGTGCTCTTGGGGTTCCCCAGCCTTCTTCACTGGGGGAAAAAAGGGCGTACACCGATAAACTCATCTTT.

This clone was found a few times. This sequence joins TRDV1 and TRDJ1, with D possibly being TRDD2 or TRDD3 (6 bases each). This CDR3 region has 22 residues. The germline CDR1 and CDR2 sequences are TSWWSYY and QGS. The V gene lost 0 bases and the J gene lost 1 base, with 30 bases spanning the gap. CDR3 region: CALGELVFVSYLDWAGTDKLIF. The CDR3 DNA follows: TGTGCTCTTGGGGAACTAGTCTTCGTCTCCTACCTCGACTGGGCAGGCACCGATAAACTCATCTTT.

This clone occurred a few times. V is TRDV1 and J is TRDJ1; D unresolved. Germline lookup yields CDR1 TSWWSYY and CDR2 QGS. The CDR3 loop spans 17 amino acids. Trimming removed 1 base from V and 1 base from J, with 16 bases in between. CDR3 DNA sequence: TGTGCTCTTGGGGAACGATCCCGGTTTGCGGCCACCGATAAACTCATCTTT. It codes for CALGERSRFAATDKLIF.

In its sample, this clone was seen a few times. This rearrangement joins TRDV1 to TRDJ1; 11 nucleotides agree with TRDD3. This CDR3 is 22 amino acids long. The germline gives CDR1 TSWWSYY, CDR2 QGS. Losses at the gene ends were 1 base for V and 2 bases for J; bases not matched to a gene: 21. CDR3 in amino acids: CALGEPSSYTGGYGGFTDKLIF. The CDR3 region has the DNA TGTGCTCTTGGGGAACCCTCTTCCTACACTGGGGGATATGGAGGTTTTACCGATAAACTCATCTTT.

This clone came up once. J is TRDJ1 and V is TRDV1, with 11 bases that match TRDD3. The CDR3 extends over 18 amino acids. The J segment lost 7 bases and the V segment lost 6 bases, leaving 19 bases of the junction unmatched. The germline CDR1 and CDR2 sequences are TSWWSYY and QGS. The CDR3 region is CALGLLHSYWGISPKLIF. The CDR3 DNA is TGTGCTCTTGGCCTGCTCCATTCGTACTGGGGGATATCTCCTAAACTCATCTTT.

Only a few counts were recorded for this clone. The chain employs TRDV1 and TRDJ1, with 10 bases aligning to TRDD3. The CDR3 has 25 amino acids. The trim removed 3 bases at V and 6 bases at J, leaving 37 bases unmatched. Germline V gene lookup returns CDR1 TSWWSYY and CDR2 QGS. Written as DNA, the CDR3 is TGTGCTCTTGGGGACCCACCCCGGGATTTTTATCTATACTGGGGGATTGGTCATCGATTCCATAAACTCATCTTT. Its protein is CALGDPPRDFYLYWGIGHRFHKLIF.

The chain employs TRDV1 and TRDJ1; perhaps TRDD2 as D (6 bases). The CDR3 loop spans 19 amino acids. Germline assignment: CDR1 TSWWSYY and CDR2 QGS. V gave up 6 bases and J gave up 0 bases, with 26 bases separating them. In nucleotides, the CDR3 is TGTGCTCTTGGTGCCAGACCTTCCCATGTTCTGCTCAACACCGATAAACTCATCTTT. Its translation: CALGARPSHVLLNTDKLIF.

There are a few counts of this clone. The rearrangement links TRDV1 to TRDJ1; 13 nucleotides align to TRDD3. Trimming removed 2 bases from V and 0 bases from J; junction bases left unmatched: 24. CDR1 is TSWWSYY, CDR2 QGS, per germline. The length of the CDR3 is 24 residues. The CDR3 is CALGEVPALTLVLGDTRHTDKLIF. The CDR3 nucleotides read TGTGCTCTTGGGGAAGTCCCGGCACTAACCCTAGTACTGGGGGATACGCGTCACACCGATAAACTCATCTTT.

The chain links TRDV1 to TRDJ1; a weak D match, TRDD2 (5 bases). The CDR3 covers 25 residues. The V end was cut by 3 bases, the J end by 0 bases, with 41 bases between. The V gene's germline CDR1 is TSWWSYY and CDR2 QGS. CDR3 sequence reads: CALGDKTSFLAKLWDPPTYTDKLIF. DNA for the CDR3: TGTGCTCTTGGGGACAAAACATCCTTCTTGGCGAAGTTGTGGGACCCACCCACTTACACCGATAAACTCATCTTT.

V and J are TRDV1 and TRDJ1; D is ambiguous. Germline CDR1 reads TSWWSYY; CDR2 reads QGS. Trimming removed 0 bases from V and 1 base from J, with 12 bases in between. This CDR3 has 16 residues. The CDR3 loop is CALGELASPPTDKLIF. DNA of the CDR3: TGTGCTCTTGGGGAACTCGCCTCTCCTCCCACCGATAAACTCATCTTT.

The V gene is TRDV1, the J gene TRDJ1; D is undetermined. The CDR3 runs 18 residues. Germline-derived CDR1 and CDR2 are TSWWSYY and QGS. V lost 0 bases, J lost 1 base, and 18 bases lay in between. For the CDR3, the DNA is TGTGCTCTTGGGGAACTTAGTCACGGGGCTGTCCCCACCGATAAACTCATCTTT. Its protein is CALGELSHGAVPTDKLIF.

The genes are TRDV1 and TRDJ2; D call uncertain. V gave up 3 bases and J gave up 1 base, with 9 bases separating them. Germline CDR1 reads TSWWSYY; CDR2 reads QGS. The CDR3 length is 15 residues. This CDR3 is CALGDTRFLTAQLFF. The CDR3 nucleotides are TGTGCTCTTGGGGATACCCGGTTTTTGACAGCACAACTCTTCTTT.